This TCR beta chain was captured in a study of cytomegalovirus exposure and HLA in healthy donors. Across the whole study: Assignment to the Caucasian-associated ancestry cluster applied to approximately 80% of the roughly 410 genotyped donors.

V was clipped by 7 bases and J by 6 bases; unmatched bases: 15. Germline CDR1 SGHRS, CDR2 YFSETQ. The CDR3 contains 15 residues. PCR primers comprised 60 Vbeta and 13 Jbeta primers. Sequenced by immunoSEQ multiplex PCR; TCRdb stores in-frame clones only, minus some. The data contain about 130,000 clones, roughly 62% of them singletons. In this sample, this clone turned up a few times. The gene calls are TRBV5-1 and TRBJ2-7, with 8 bases aligning to TRBD1. Sequenced: PBMCs. The receptor's source is a man in his thirties or forties in good health and CMV-seropositive. CDR3 region: CASGSTTGAQGEQYF. CDR3 bases: TGCGCCAGCGGTTCCACGACAGGGGCACAGGGCGAGCAGTACTTC.